This T cell receptor (beta chain) was identified during a study of T cell responses to AZD1222 COVID-19 vaccine. On this clone: As yet, its antigen is unknown.

Only in-frame clones appear in the TCRdb table, and some are missing; sequencing was by immunoSEQ multiplex PCR. The sample lists around 160,000 clones; about 91% were seen once. Whole-study findings and limits: Only a handful of individuals given AZD1222 were seropositive at baseline.

The V gene lost 3 bases and the J gene lost 5 bases, with 13 bases spanning the gap. From germline, CDR1 is SGHTA and CDR2 FQGTGA. The CDR3 contains 15 residues. This sequence was found in an adult in good health. This specimen was peripheral blood, taken on day 0 of AZD1222 vaccination. This chain connects TRBV7-3 to TRBJ2-2; D possibly corresponds to TRBD2 (6 bases). The chain's CDR3 is CASSFGGTPTGELFF. The CDR3 DNA is TGTGCCAGCAGCTTCGGCGGGACGCCTACCGGGGAGCTGTTTTTT.